This T cell receptor beta chain was documented in a study of T cell repertoires in cytomegalovirus infection. MiXCR, applied by TCRdb to the reads, yields one record per CDR3 protein. The sample has hundreds of thousands of distinct CDR3 sequences; 15% to 20% are singletons. V lost 6 bases to trimming and J lost 4 bases, with 9 bases between them. Germline loops: CDR1 MDHEN, CDR2 SYDVKM. This CDR3 comprises 12 residues. This receptor was taken from a human donor in good health (CMV status not recorded). Some clones in this sample may be carry-over from other donors' samples. The rearrangement uses TRBV28 and TRBJ1-1; D unclear. Source material: PBMCs. In nucleotides, the CDR3 is TGTGCCAGCAGGGAGGGAGCCACTGAAGCTTTCTTT. This translates into CASREGATEAFF.